The rows below give T cell receptor beta chains drawn from one sample of a study of T cells in localized non-small cell lung cancer. Using immunoSEQ multiplex PCR, the repertoire was profiled, and TCRdb retains in-frame clones only, with some absent. The top ten clones hold approximately 9.7% of a sample with tens of thousands of clones, 80% of them seen once. The specimen was peripheral blood, collected before any cancer treatment. The receptors derive from a female donor aged 60 or older with stage I lung adenocarcinoma. CDR3s include the opening cysteine and the closing phenylalanine or tryptophan. Fields, in order: CDR3 length, clone size, J gene, D gene, V gene, CDR3 protein, CDR3 DNA. D genes are given only for firm matches. Where a row states a size, it is once, few, many or the class of an expanded clone; other rows omit it.

13 . TRBJ1-5 . TRBV6-5 CASSGASNQPQHF TGTGCCAGCAGTGGGGCTAGCAATCAGCCCCAGCATTTT
12 . TRBJ2-2 . TRBV29-1 CSVDGGTGELFF TGCAGCGTTGACGGGGGTACCGGGGAGCTGTTTTTT
19 . TRBJ2-4 TRBD2 TRBV11-1 CASSSPRLAGGITKNIQYF TGTGCCAGCAGCTCGCCCCGGCTAGCGGGAGGTATTACCAAAAACATTCAGTACTTC
13 . TRBJ2-7 TRBD2 TRBV7-2 CASSLRLASEQYF TGTGCCAGCAGCTTAAGACTAGCGTCCGAGCAGTACTTC
17 once TRBJ2-2 TRBD1 TRBV9 CASSVGQGAQVTGELFF TGTGCCAGCAGCGTTGGACAGGGGGCTCAGGTCACCGGGGAGCTGTTTTTT
19 . TRBJ2-6 . TRBV19 CASRRFGARASSGANVLTF TGTGCCAGTAGGCGTTTTGGGGCAAGGGCGAGCTCTGGGGCCAACGTCCTGACTTTC
17 . TRBJ2-2 TRBD1 TRBV5-4 CASSLDGTGSGPGELFF TGTGCCAGCAGCTTGGATGGGACAGGGAGCGGACCCGGGGAGCTGTTTTTT
14 . TRBJ2-7 TRBD1 TRBV7-3 CASSPYRGSYEQYF TGTGCCAGCAGCCCTTACAGGGGGTCCTACGAGCAGTACTTC
16 . TRBJ2-2 TRBD2 TRBV28 CASSLGLAGSAGELFF TGTGCCAGCAGCCTCGGGCTAGCGGGTTCGGCCGGGGAGCTGTTTTTT
14 . TRBJ2-7 TRBD2 TRBV14 CASTYSGRDYEQYF TGTGCCAGCACCTATAGCGGGAGAGACTACGAGCAGTACTTC
11 . TRBJ2-7 . TRBV5-8 CASSPMASAYF TGTGCCAGCAGCCCAATGGCTAGTGCCTACTTC
16 . TRBJ1-3 . TRBV7-2 CASSFSGATSGNTIYF TGTGCCAGCAGCTTTTCAGGGGCGACCTCTGGAAACACCATATATTTT
16 once TRBJ1-2 TRBD1 TRBV29-1 CSVVVSGHGRGRGYTF TGCAGCGTTGTTGTATCCGGGCACGGAAGGGGGCGGGGCTACACCTTC
13 . TRBJ1-1 . TRBV30 CAWSLTGNTEAFF TGTGCCTGGAGCTTGACAGGGAACACTGAAGCTTTCTTT
14 . TRBJ2-3 TRBD1 TRBV30 CAWSDGLQGVTQYF TGTGCCTGGAGCGACGGCCTACAGGGGGTTACGCAGTATTTT
14 . TRBJ2-7 . TRBV19 CASSDRDSRYEQYF TGTGCCAGTAGTGACCGGGACTCCCGCTACGAGCAGTACTTC
14 . TRBJ1-4 . TRBV7-8 CASSLNGADEKLFF TGTGCCAGCAGCCTGAACGGAGCCGATGAAAAACTGTTTTTT
21 . TRBJ2-7 TRBD2 TRBV9 CASSSFGTSSDWDLGSYEQYF TGTGCCAGCAGCTCTTTTGGGACTAGCTCAGACTGGGATCTTGGCTCCTACGAGCAGTACTTC
14 . TRBJ1-2 TRBD1 TRBV28 CASSRQGAPHGYTF TGTGCCAGCAGTCGACAGGGGGCGCCCCATGGCTACACCTTC
11 . TRBJ2-5 . TRBV20-1 CSARGGETQYF TGCAGTGCTAGAGGCGGAGAGACCCAGTACTTC
15 . TRBJ2-2 . TRBV6-5 CASSSLGTPTGELFF TGTGCCAGCAGTTCCCTTGGGACACCTACCGGGGAGCTGTTTTTT
15 . TRBJ2-1 . TRBV27 CASSPPGRPASEQFF TGTGCCAGCAGTCCCCCGGGACGGCCGGCCAGCGAGCAGTTCTTC
14 once TRBJ2-3 . TRBV5-4 CASSFGQIPDTQYF TGTGCCAGCAGCTTTGGACAGATCCCAGATACGCAGTATTTT
14 . TRBJ2-7 . TRBV30 CAWSVSWQPYEQYF TGTGCCTGGAGTGTATCGTGGCAGCCCTACGAGCAGTACTTC
16 . TRBJ2-3 TRBD2 TRBV10-3 CAISPQAGGDTDTQYF TGTGCCATCAGTCCCCAAGCGGGGGGGGACACAGATACGCAGTATTTT
16 . TRBJ2-2 TRBD2 TRBV7-3 CASSGGTSGSNGELFF TGTGCCAGCAGCGGTGGGACTAGCGGGAGTAACGGGGAGCTGTTTTTT
15 . TRBJ1-1 . TRBV7-2 CASSLASARSTEAFF TGTGCCAGCAGCTTAGCGTCGGCCCGGAGCACTGAAGCTTTCTTT
16 . TRBJ2-5 . TRBV4-1 CASSQETGGGLETQYF TGCGCCAGCAGCCAAGAGACAGGAGGTGGACTAGAGACCCAGTACTTC
14 . TRBJ2-7 . TRBV4-2 CASSDPMTHYEQYF TGTGCCAGCAGCGATCCAATGACCCACTACGAGCAGTACTTC
14 . TRBJ1-3 TRBD1 TRBV25-1 CASSQGGSGNTIYF TGTGCCAGCTCTCAGGGGGGCTCTGGAAACACCATATATTTT
15 . TRBJ1-1 . TRBV5-1 CASSLAGLGRTEAFF TGCGCCAGCAGCTTGGCCGGGTTAGGGCGGACTGAAGCTTTCTTT
14 . TRBJ2-7 . TRBV6-6 CASSPQGPIYEQYF TGTGCCAGCAGTCCTCAGGGGCCCATCTACGAGCAGTACTTC
14 . TRBJ1-1 . TRBV6-1 CASERGTTNTEAFF TGTGCCAGCGAGAGGGGGACAACCAACACTGAAGCTTTCTTT
15 . TRBJ2-3 TRBD2 TRBV11-2 CASTHTSGGADTQYF TGTGCCAGCACCCACACTAGCGGGGGGGCGGATACGCAGTATTTT
16 . TRBJ2-7 TRBD1 TRBV9 CASSVEAQGRAYEQYF TGTGCCAGCAGCGTAGAGGCACAGGGGCGAGCCTACGAGCAGTACTTC
15 . TRBJ2-7 TRBD2 TRBV28 CASSSSGIISYEQYF TGTGCCAGCAGTTCCAGCGGGATTATTTCCTACGAGCAGTACTTC
15 once TRBJ2-2 . TRBV19 CASTWAGRNTGELFF TGTGCCAGTACGTGGGCGGGGCGAAACACCGGGGAGCTGTTTTTT
14 . TRBJ2-7 . TRBV6-1 CASSEQRQSYEQYF TGTGCCAGCAGTGAACAGAGACAGTCCTACGAGCAGTACTTC
14 . TRBJ2-7 . TRBV7-8 CASSLQSGRTEQYF TGTGCCAGCAGCCTACAATCCGGACGTACAGAGCAGTACTTC
14 . TRBJ2-7 . TRBV7-6 CASSLTPTTYEQYF TGTGCCAGCAGCTTAACTCCCACTACCTACGAGCAGTACTTC
18 . TRBJ1-4 . TRBV7-9 CASSRLGGALQKGEKLFF TGTGCCAGCAGCCGACTAGGGGGGGCGCTGCAAAAGGGTGAAAAACTGTTTTTT
11 . TRBJ2-7 . TRBV10-3 CAISGNYEQYF TGTGCCATCAGTGGGAACTACGAGCAGTACTTC
14 . TRBJ2-1 . TRBV11-2 CASSPEASYNEQFF TGTGCCAGCAGCCCCGAGGCCTCCTACAATGAGCAGTTCTTC
13 . TRBJ1-1 . TRBV18 CASSFGAREEAFF TGTGCCAGCTCCTTCGGGGCGAGGGAGGAAGCTTTCTTT
15 . TRBJ2-3 . TRBV7-2 CASSSPPPSTDTQYF TGTGCCAGCAGCAGCCCCCCCCCTAGCACAGATACGCAGTATTTT
16 . TRBJ2-6 TRBD1 TRBV19 CASSYWTGAGANVLTF TGTGCCAGTAGTTACTGGACAGGGGCTGGGGCCAACGTCCTGACTTTC
14 few TRBJ1-5 TRBD1 TRBV6-1 CASWTGWGNQPQHF TGTGCCAGCTGGACAGGGTGGGGCAATCAGCCCCAGCATTTT
14 few TRBJ2-2 TRBD1 TRBV5-1 CASSQGQGAGELFF TGCGCCAGCAGCCAAGGACAGGGGGCCGGGGAGCTGTTTTTT
14 . TRBJ2-1 . TRBV18 CASSPRTSDNEQFF TGTGCCAGCTCACCAAGGACTTCCGACAATGAGCAGTTCTTC
14 few TRBJ1-4 . TRBV28 CATGPGGGFEKLFF TGTGCCACGGGACCTGGGGGCGGGTTTGAAAAACTGTTTTTT
13 few TRBJ2-7 . TRBV9 CASSGGGFGEQYF TGTGCCAGCAGCGGAGGAGGCTTCGGCGAGCAGTACTTC
15 . TRBJ2-1 . TRBV9 CASSVEPWGYNEQFF TGTGCCAGCAGCGTAGAGCCTTGGGGCTACAATGAGCAGTTCTTC
13 . TRBJ1-1 . TRBV11-2 CASSLGQHTEAFF TGTGCCAGCAGCTTAGGCCAGCACACTGAAGCTTTCTTT
13 . TRBJ1-1 . TRBV29-1 CSGHKQGGTEAFF TGCAGCGGTCATAAACAGGGCGGCACTGAAGCTTTCTTT
14 . TRBJ2-7 . TRBV7-8 CASSLNRVAYEQYF TGTGCCAGCAGCTTAAACAGGGTCGCCTACGAGCAGTACTTC
13 . TRBJ2-5 . TRBV7-8 CASSLEVGPTQYF TGTGCCAGCAGCTTAGAGGTTGGGCCGACCCAGTACTTC
17 . TRBJ2-5 . TRBV19 CASSPSRTFRFQETQYF TGTGCCAGTAGTCCTTCTCGGACTTTTCGATTCCAAGAGACCCAGTACTTC